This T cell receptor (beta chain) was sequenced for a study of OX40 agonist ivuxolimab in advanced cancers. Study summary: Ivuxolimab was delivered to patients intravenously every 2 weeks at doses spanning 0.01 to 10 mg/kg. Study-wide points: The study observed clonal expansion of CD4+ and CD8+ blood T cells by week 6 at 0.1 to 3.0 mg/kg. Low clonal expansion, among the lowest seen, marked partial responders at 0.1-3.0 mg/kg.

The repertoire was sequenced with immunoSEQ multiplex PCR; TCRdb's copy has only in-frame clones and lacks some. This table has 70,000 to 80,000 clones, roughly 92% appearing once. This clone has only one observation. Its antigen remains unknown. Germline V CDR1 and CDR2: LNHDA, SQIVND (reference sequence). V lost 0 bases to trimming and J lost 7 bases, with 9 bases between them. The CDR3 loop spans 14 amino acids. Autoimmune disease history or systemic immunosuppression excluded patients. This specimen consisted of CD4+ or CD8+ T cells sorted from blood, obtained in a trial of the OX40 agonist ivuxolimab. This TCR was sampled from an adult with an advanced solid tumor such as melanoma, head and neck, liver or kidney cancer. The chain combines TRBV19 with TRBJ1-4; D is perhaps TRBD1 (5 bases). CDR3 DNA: TGTGCCAGTAGTATAGAGGGGGGTGGTGAAAAACTGTTTTTT. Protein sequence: CASSIEGGGEKLFF.